The T cell receptor (beta chain) described here comes from a study of Tregs in tolerant kidney transplant recipients (dated by TCRdb to the late 2010s). Some background on the complete study: Transplants used related donors with nonmyeloablative bone marrow transplantation; mixed chimerism was transient in the human trials. The study used TCRbeta sequencing to identify donor-specific regulatory T cells before combined kidney and bone marrow transplantation, then tracked those cells after transplant. Results and caveats for the whole study, not just this receptor: Expanding Tregs with activated donor B cells appeared to identify the most biologically relevant and donor-specific TCRbeta repertoire. The study was constrained by small patient numbers, and validation of the findings is required in larger populations and under other immunosuppression protocols. Biological reproducibility was not directly assessed, although technical replication error appeared to be minimal. Donor-specific Treg expansion exceeded global Treg expansion in tolerant patients, suggesting antigen-driven rather than nonspecific expansion. For some patients the PCR primers changed over time, which made it impossible to compare the samples from those patients at the nucleotide level.

This sample's time point label indicates: blood sample drawn before combined kidney and bone marrow transplant. Thawed PBMCs were FACS-sorted into unstimulated Tregs (CD4+CD25+CD127-), CD4+ non-Tregs (CD4+CD25-), CD4 cells and CD8 cells. Patients were several combined kidney and bone marrow transplant recipients from the ITN036ST trial, and only these trial subjects had samples available. Healthy control blood was processed to PBMCs by Ficoll density gradient and cryopreserved, and patient PBMCs were collected before and after transplant. Genomic DNA was extracted from sorted cells with the QIAGEN DNeasy Blood and Tissue Kit for TCRbeta CDR3 sequencing. High-throughput TCRbeta CDR3 sequencing, including PCR amplification with bias correction and internal controls, was performed commercially through immunoSEQ. The authors' pipeline ran thus. Unique productive TCRbeta sequences were defined by CDR3 nucleotide sequence where primers matched, and otherwise by CDR3 amino acid sequence together with Vbeta and Jbeta genes. To correct for sorting error, sequences found in more than one sorted population at a frequency ratio of 2:1 or less were discarded, and the remaining shared sequences were assigned to the population with the higher frequency. A sequence counted as donor-reactive if, in CFSE-low cells, the sequence had a frequency of at least 0.01% and was expanded at least 5-fold compared with unstimulated cells. Jensen-Shannon divergence, calculated on the top 100 TCRbeta sequences ranked by frequency, was used to quantify repertoire divergence. For samples with multiple sequencing runs, sorting error was corrected in each run separately before the runs were combined. TCRdb took this table from immuneACCESS and kept in-frame rearrangements with V and J called. Such tables lack part of the clones; where checked against another copy, unresolved V genes explain under half of the gap, and the rest is unexplained. That table gives V, J and clone size, and the DNA gave D and trimming. The sample data list 90,000 to 120,000 clones, and 90% of these were observed just once. 0.34% of the sample goes to the ten largest clones.

A note on this clone: Its antigen has not been determined. Base qualities are not provided; no much larger clone lies one nucleotide away.

Sequences MNHNS (CDR1) and SASEGT (CDR2) are obtained from the germline V gene. Trimming removed 6 bases from V and 1 base from J; the gene matches leave 3 bases unexplained. The CDR3, from cysteine to phenylalanine, totals 14 residues. Solely the CDR3 DNA is kept, with 42 bases framed from the first base. The sequence was obtained from a human donor who received a combined kidney and bone marrow transplant. The specimen comprised CD4+ T cells from blood, sampled before the transplant. The chain uses TRBV6-1 and TRBJ1-1; 9 junctional bases match TRBD1. The CDR3 reads as follows: CASRSGQGNTEAFF. In nucleotide form, the sequence is TGTGCCAGCAGATCGGGACAGGGGAACACTGAAGCTTTCTTT.